Listed here are 24 T cell receptor beta chains from one sample, sequenced in a study of shared clonotypes between healthy human individuals. Libraries were prepared by immunoSEQ multiplex PCR; TCRdb keeps only in-frame clonotypes and omits some of them. The data hold around 1.6 million clones, with approximately 98% observed a single time. Sequencing used naive CD4+ T cells sorted from blood. As for subset: CD45RA+ positively selected. The receptors were sampled from a young man in good health.

The chain links TRBV2 to TRBJ2-7, with TRBD1 as a possible D gene (5 bases). Germline V gene lookup returns CDR1 SNHLY and CDR2 FYNNEI. The CDR3 covers 16 residues. With 2 bases removed from V and 0 bases from J, the gap between germline ends came to 14 bases. The CDR3 sequence: CASSESYRSASYEQYF. DNA for the CDR3: TGTGCCAGCAGTGAATCGTACAGGTCGGCCTCCTACGAGCAGTACTTC.

This sequence joins TRBV5-1 and TRBJ2-5, with D possibly TRBD1 on 6 matching bases. Per germline, CDR1 SGHRS and CDR2 YFSETQ. The length of the CDR3 is 14 residues. Deletions cut 0 bases from V and 3 bases from J, with 9 bases between. The CDR3 here is CASSLGTAKETQYF. The CDR3 DNA sequence: TGCGCCAGCAGCTTGGGGACAGCAAAAGAGACCCAGTACTTC.

The CDR3 region has the DNA TGTGCCAGCAGTTTACTAAGCGGGAGAATCTACGAGCAGTACTTC. Its protein is CASSLLSGRIYEQYF. J is TRBJ2-7 and V is TRBV28; 8 bases match TRBD2. Germline V gene data show CDR1 as MDHEN and CDR2 as SYDVKM. The CDR3 spans 15 residues. Trimming at V came to 2 bases and at J to 3 bases, leaving 6 bases not matched to a gene.

CDR3 region: CASSFNAGAGETQYF. The CDR3 DNA reads TGCGCCAGCAGCTTCAATGCAGGGGCCGGGGAAACGCAGTATTTT. This chain connects TRBV5-1 to TRBJ2-3, with D possibly matching TRBD1 (6 bases). This CDR3 contains 15 residues. Germline loops: CDR1 SGHRS, CDR2 YFSETQ. Trimming took off 2 bases at V and 9 bases at J, with 19 bases between the two ends.

The rearrangement links TRBV7-2 to TRBJ2-2; 8 bases are shared with TRBD1. The junction had 6 bases not matched to a gene; V was cut back by 4 bases and J by 5 bases. The germline V gene encodes CDR1 SGHTA and CDR2 FQGNSA. The CDR3 consists of 15 residues. Written as DNA, the CDR3 is TGTGCCAGCAGCTCGGACAGGGCCCGGACCGGGGAGCTGTTTTTT. This encodes CASSSDRARTGELFF.

The chain combines TRBV5-4 with TRBJ2-7; 8 bases agree with TRBD2. CDR1 and CDR2 from the germline V gene are SGHNT and YYREEE (reference sequence). The V gene end was trimmed by 4 bases and the J gene end by 6 bases; junction bases not matched to a gene: 9. The length of the CDR3 is 14 residues. CDR3 in DNA: TGTGCCAGCAGCCCCGGGAGGGAGTCCGGCGAGCAGTACTTC. It specifies CASSPGRESGEQYF.

The V and J genes are TRBV11-2 and TRBJ2-1, with 11 bases lining up with TRBD2. From germline, CDR1 is SGHAT and CDR2 FQNNGV. This CDR3 is built from 14 residues. After removal of 3 bases from V and 10 bases from J, the junction contained 5 bases not matched to a gene. The CDR3 bases are TGTGCCAGCAGCTTTAGCGGGAGGGCTAACGAGCAGTTCTTC. Protein product: CASSFSGRANEQFF.

The rearrangement uses TRBV28 and TRBJ2-7, with 10 positions matching TRBD2. The junction had 9 bases not matched to a gene; V was cut back by 7 bases and J by 3 bases. The length of the CDR3 is 15 residues. The germline V gene has CDR1 MDHEN and CDR2 SYDVKM. The DNA for the CDR3 is TGTGCCAGCACTCGGACTAGCGGTCTTGTCTACGAGCAGTACTTC. Residues: CASTRTSGLVYEQYF. Full variable domain (remainder filled in from reference TRBV28 and TRBJ2-7): DVKVTQSSRYLVKRTGEKVFLECVQDMDHENMFWYRQDPGLGLRLIYFSYDVKMKEKGDIPEGYSVSREKKERFSLILESASTNQTSMYLCASTRTSGLVYEQYFGPGTRLTVT.

The rearrangement joins TRBV5-1 to TRBJ1-2; D is perhaps TRBD1 (6 bases). CDR1 and CDR2 (germline): SGHRS, YFSETQ. V shed 3 bases and J shed 3 bases, with 18 bases lying between them. The CDR3 consists of 16 residues. The CDR3 sequence is CASSSGHLPRDYGYTF. The CDR3 DNA is TGCGCCAGCAGCTCGGGACACCTTCCCCGGGACTATGGCTACACCTTC.

The V call is TRBV4-3, the J call TRBJ1-2; D call uncertain. V lost 1 base, J lost 7 bases, and 19 bases lay in between. The CDR3 totals 16 residues. Per germline, CDR1 LGHNA and CDR2 YSLEER. CDR3 amino acids: CASSQGIAGSVGGYTF. Here the CDR3 DNA reads TGCGCCAGCAGCCAAGGAATTGCAGGTTCGGTGGGTGGCTACACCTTC.

The CDR3 region is CASSPQGGPFYNEQFF. The CDR3 DNA reads as TGTGCCAGCTCACCCCAGGGAGGGCCCTTCTACAATGAGCAGTTCTTC. The chain couples TRBV18 to TRBJ2-1, with TRBD2 matching over 7 bases. The germline CDR1 and CDR2 sequences are KGHSH and LQKENI. Unmatched junction bases numbered 8, after V lost 3 bases and J lost 3 bases. This CDR3 is built from 16 residues.

The chain links TRBV5-1 to TRBJ1-2; D is uncertain. Trimming left V 4 bases short and J 10 bases short, with 14 bases between. The CDR3 has 12 amino acids. Germline CDR1 SGHRS, CDR2 YFSETQ. CDR3 coding DNA: TGCGCCAGCAGCCAGAGCGGCCCAGTCTACACCTTC. Its protein product is CASSQSGPVYTF.

This sequence joins TRBV4-3 and TRBJ1-2; D not resolved. The CDR3 has 17 residues. Trimming pared 1 base from V and 0 bases from J, leaving 15 bases between. Germline V gene sequence: CDR1 LGHNA, CDR2 YSLEER. In DNA form, the CDR3 reads TGCGCCAGCAGCCAAGGACCTCAGCTCCCGGCTAACTATGGCTACACCTTC. This sequence encodes CASSQGPQLPANYGYTF.

This chain links TRBV7-9 with TRBJ2-5, with D possibly TRBD2 on 6 matching bases. The V and J ends lost 2 bases and 5 bases respectively, with 24 bases between them. The CDR3 spans 18 residues. Looked up from germline, CDR1 is SEHNR and CDR2 is FQNEAQ (reference sequence). The CDR3 region has the DNA TGTGCCAGCAGCTTAAACCCACCCTTCGGGGGTAGGTGGGAGACCCAGTACTTC. As protein: CASSLNPPFGGRWETQYF.

This chain joins TRBV6-4 and TRBJ2-1; D not certain. This CDR3 comprises 19 residues. The V and J ends lost 4 bases and 0 bases respectively, with 22 bases between them. Germline loops: CDR1 MRHNA, CDR2 SNTAGT. CDR3 coding DNA: TGTGCCAGCAGTGTCCACCCCCATGCACGCCTTAGCTCCTACAATGAGCAGTTCTTC. It specifies CASSVHPHARLSSYNEQFF.

J is TRBJ1-4 and V is TRBV6-5; D gene unclear. Germline V gene data show CDR1 as MNHEY and CDR2 as SVGAGI. Trimming removed 0 bases at V and 9 bases at J, with 17 bases between. The CDR3 is 16 residues long. CDR3 DNA sequence: TGTGCCAGCAGTTACTCGATGTGGGAGGGAGTTCAAAAACTGTTTTTT. Its protein product is CASSYSMWEGVQKLFF.

This chain uses TRBV28 with TRBJ1-1; 7 positions agree with TRBD1. This CDR3 is 16 amino acids long. J was trimmed by 4 bases and V by 2 bases; bases with no gene match: 10. From germline, CDR1 is MDHEN and CDR2 SYDVKM. CDR3 nucleotide sequence: TGTGCCAGCAGTTTAATCACAGGGGCCCTTAGCACTGAAGCTTTCTTT. It is translated as CASSLITGALSTEAFF.

The CDR3 DNA reads TGTGCCAGCAGTTTCCGGCGTGTAGGTGGCTACACCTTC. This codes for CASSFRRVGGYTF. V usage is TRBV28 and J usage is TRBJ1-2, with D uncertain. The V gene lost 3 bases and the J gene lost 7 bases, with 12 bases spanning the gap. Germline assignment: CDR1 MDHEN and CDR2 SYDVKM. The CDR3 covers 13 residues.

The chain carries TRBV27 and TRBJ2-1; 11 bases line up with TRBD2. This CDR3 contains 19 residues. V dropped 3 bases and J dropped 6; count of bases not matched to a gene: 16. The V gene's germline CDR1 is MNHEY and CDR2 SMNVEV (reference sequence). This CDR3 is CASSFSGLAGSPLGNEQFF. In DNA form, the CDR3 reads TGTGCCAGCAGTTTTTCCGGACTAGCGGGCTCCCCACTGGGCAATGAGCAGTTCTTC.

V gene TRBV7-2 combines with J gene TRBJ2-7, with D hard to call. CDR3 length: 13 residues. Germline-derived CDR1 and CDR2 are SGHTA and FQGNSA. V was cut by 2 bases and J by 3 bases, with 8 bases left in between. In DNA form, the CDR3 reads TGTGCCAGCAGCTTAAGTCTCCGCTACGAGCAGTACTTC. This translates into CASSLSLRYEQYF. Drawing the rest from reference TRBV7-2 and TRBJ2-7, the complete variable domain is GAGVSQSPSNKVTEKGKDVELRCDPISGHTALYWYRQSLGQGLEFLIYFQGNSAPDKSGLPSDRFSAERTGGSVSTLTIQRTQQEDSAVYLCASSLSLRYEQYFGPGTRLTVT.

The V gene is TRBV6-5, the J gene TRBJ2-4; TRBD1 is a possible D gene (6 bases). In germline, CDR1 is MNHEY, CDR2 SVGAGI. There are 16 residues in the CDR3. Between the trimmed V and J ends, which lost 0 bases and 0 bases, there was a span of 9 bases. The CDR3 sequence is CASSYSNRVAKNIQYF. The CDR3 bases are TGTGCCAGCAGTTACTCGAACAGGGTAGCCAAAAACATTCAGTACTTC.

Worth noting for this clone: This CDR3 is also generated by other DNA sequences in the sample. V usage is TRBV2 and J usage is TRBJ1-5; TRBD1 matches 7 bases. V was pared by 5 bases and J by 0 bases, with 4 bases of the junction left unmatched. The germline gives CDR1 SNHLY, CDR2 FYNNEI. The CDR3 runs 15 residues. The CDR3 coding sequence is TGTGCCAGCAGTCGTGACAGGGCTAGCAATCAGCCCCAGCATTTT. Encoded protein: CASSRDRASNQPQHF.

This rearrangement joins TRBV7-2 to TRBJ2-1; 11 bases are shared with TRBD2. V shed 3 bases and J 15 bases; nucleotides not matched to a gene: 4. This CDR3 region has 12 residues. CDR1 and CDR2 from the germline V gene are SGHTA and FQGNSA. CDR3 residues: CASSFRLAGPFF. In DNA, the CDR3 is TGTGCCAGCAGCTTTCGACTAGCGGGACCGTTCTTC.

This clone was picked up one time. Other DNA sequences of this sample code for an identical CDR3. This chain joins TRBV6-5 and TRBJ2-1, with 10 bases lining up with TRBD2. Germline V gene lookup returns CDR1 MNHEY and CDR2 SVGAGI. Trimming at V came to 6 bases and at J to 0 bases, leaving 2 bases not matched to a gene. The CDR3 loop spans 15 amino acids. The CDR3 is CASSPSGSSYNEQFF. In DNA, the CDR3 is TGTGCCAGCAGCCCTAGCGGGAGCTCCTACAATGAGCAGTTCTTC.